This T cell receptor beta chain was obtained from a study of T cell clones after liver transplantation. Overall study context: TCRbeta sequencing after a pre-transplant mixed lymphocyte reaction identified graft-donor-reactive clones, later tracked in post-transplant blood. Study-wide results and limits: Low donor cell numbers restricted donor-reactive repertoire measurement in a couple of subjects. In 5 of 8 subjects, circulating graft-donor-reactive CD4 TCRbeta sequences fell significantly after transplant.

Repertoires were generated with immunoSEQ multiplex PCR, while TCRdb's copy carries only in-frame clones and drops some. The repertoire holds some 110,000 clones, with around 83% as singletons. Unstimulated PBMCs were sorted into CD3+CD4+ and CD3+CD8+ populations. Germline lookup yields CDR1 MDHEN and CDR2 SYDVKM. The CDR3 covers 14 residues. V shed 5 bases and J 7 bases; nucleotides not matched to a gene: 5. Comments on this clone: Its antigen is currently unknown.

The TCR comes from a human donor who received a liver transplant. The chain couples TRBV28 to TRBJ1-6; 7 nucleotides align to TRBD1. The specimen comprised CD4+ T cells from blood, sampled before liver transplant. CDR3 sequence: CASSAPGQNSPLHF. As DNA, the CDR3 is TGTGCCAGCAGTGCCCCGGGACAGAATTCACCCCTCCACTTT.